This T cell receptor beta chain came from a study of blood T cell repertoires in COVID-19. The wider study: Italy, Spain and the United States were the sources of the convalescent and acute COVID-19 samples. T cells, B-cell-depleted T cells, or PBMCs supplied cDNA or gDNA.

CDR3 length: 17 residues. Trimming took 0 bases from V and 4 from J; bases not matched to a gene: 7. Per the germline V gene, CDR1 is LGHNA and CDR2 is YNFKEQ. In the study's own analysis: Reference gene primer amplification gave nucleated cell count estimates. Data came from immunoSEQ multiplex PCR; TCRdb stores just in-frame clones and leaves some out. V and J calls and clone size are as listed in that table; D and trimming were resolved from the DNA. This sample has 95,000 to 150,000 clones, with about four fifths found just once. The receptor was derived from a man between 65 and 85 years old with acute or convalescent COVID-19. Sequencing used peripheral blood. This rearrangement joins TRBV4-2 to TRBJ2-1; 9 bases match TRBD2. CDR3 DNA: TGTGCCAGCAGCCAAGAAAGGGGCGGGGGGGGATACAATGAGCAGTTCTTC. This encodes CASSQERGGGGYNEQFF.